This TCR beta chain was sequenced for a study of blood T cell repertoires in COVID-19. On the study more broadly: Samples of COVID-19 (acute and convalescent) were obtained from the United States, Italy and Spain. T cells, B-cell-depleted T cells, or PBMCs supplied cDNA or gDNA.

The assay was immunoSEQ multiplex PCR, and TCRdb's table has in-frame clones only and misses some. Of about 210,000 clones listed, more than 70% are singletons. Germline CDR1 and CDR2: SGHRS and YFSETQ. The CDR3 extends over 14 amino acids. V was trimmed by 0 bases and J by 3 bases, leaving 6 bases between them. The chain links TRBV5-1 to TRBJ2-2; perhaps TRBD1 as D (5 bases). The specimen was peripheral blood. This TCR was sampled from a man aged 50 or older with active or convalescent COVID-19. DNA for the CDR3: TGCGCCAGCAGCTTGGGACAGTACACCGGGGAGCTGTTTTTT. It yields the protein CASSLGQYTGELFF.